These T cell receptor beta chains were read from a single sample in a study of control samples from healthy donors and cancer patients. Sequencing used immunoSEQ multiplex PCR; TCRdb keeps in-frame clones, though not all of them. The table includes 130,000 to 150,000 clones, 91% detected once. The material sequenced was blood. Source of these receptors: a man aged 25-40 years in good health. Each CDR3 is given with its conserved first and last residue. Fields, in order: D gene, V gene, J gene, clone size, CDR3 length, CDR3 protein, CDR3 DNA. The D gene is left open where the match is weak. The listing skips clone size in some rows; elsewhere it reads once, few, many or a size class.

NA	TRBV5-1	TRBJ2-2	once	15	CASSLGQLNTGELFF	TGCGCCAGCAGCTTGGGACAGCTGAACACCGGGGAGCTGTTTTTT
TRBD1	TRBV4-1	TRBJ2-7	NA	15	CASSQVTGGPYEQYF	TGCGCCAGCAGCCAGGTGACAGGGGGTCCCTACGAGCAGTACTTC
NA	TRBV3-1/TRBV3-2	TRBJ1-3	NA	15	CASSQVGGSGNTIYF	TGTGCCAGCAGCCAAGTAGGGGGCTCTGGAAACACCATATATTTT
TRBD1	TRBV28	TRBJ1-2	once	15	CASTLDRAAPYGYTF	TGTGCCAGCACTCTTGACAGGGCCGCTCCCTATGGCTACACCTTC
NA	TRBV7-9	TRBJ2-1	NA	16	CASSLGMGGSYNEQFF	TGTGCCAGCAGCTTAGGTATGGGGGGCTCCTACAATGAGCAGTTCTTC
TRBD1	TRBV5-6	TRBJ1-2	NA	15	CASSTDRGPSYGYTF	TGTGCCAGCAGCACCGACAGGGGGCCTTCCTATGGCTACACCTTC
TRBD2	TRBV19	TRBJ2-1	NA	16	CASSDTSGGEYNEQFF	TGTGCCAGTAGCGACACCAGCGGGGGGGAATACAATGAGCAGTTCTTC
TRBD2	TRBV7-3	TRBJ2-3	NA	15	CASSPGGGSTDTQYF	TGTGCCAGCAGCCCGGGAGGGGGGAGCACAGATACGCAGTATTTT
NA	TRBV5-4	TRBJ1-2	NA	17	CASSLGGNAQVSYGYTF	TGTGCCAGCAGCTTGGGTGGGAATGCACAGGTCTCCTATGGCTACACCTTC
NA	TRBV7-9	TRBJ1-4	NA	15	CASSLVPDLDEKLFF	TGTGCCAGCAGCTTAGTCCCGGACCTAGATGAAAAACTGTTTTTT
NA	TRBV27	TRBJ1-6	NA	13	CASTLGGLSPLHF	TGTGCCAGCACACTAGGGGGGTTATCACCCCTCCACTTT
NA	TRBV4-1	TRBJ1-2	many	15	CASSQVSQANYGYTF	TGCGCCAGCAGCCAAGTAAGTCAGGCGAACTATGGCTACACCTTC
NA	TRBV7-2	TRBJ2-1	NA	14	CASSLMGLYNEQFF	TGTGCCAGCAGCTTAATGGGGCTGTACAATGAGCAGTTCTTC
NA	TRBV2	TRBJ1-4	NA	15	CASSLDSATNEKLFF	TGTGCCAGCAGCCTCGACAGTGCAACTAATGAAAAACTGTTTTTT
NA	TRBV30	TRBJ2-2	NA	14	CAWSQGPNTGELFF	TGTGCCTGGAGTCAAGGACCGAACACCGGGGAGCTGTTTTTT
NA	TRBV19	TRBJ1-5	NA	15	CASYPRGHSNQPQHF	TGTGCCAGTTACCCCAGGGGACATAGCAATCAGCCCCAGCATTTT
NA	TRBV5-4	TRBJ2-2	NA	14	CASSRALSDGELFF	TGTGCCAGCAGCCGGGCCCTAAGTGACGGGGAGCTGTTTTTT